The T cell receptor (beta chain) under discussion was sequenced for a study of cytomegalovirus exposure and HLA in healthy donors. Study as a whole: Inside one of the first data releases sat around 86 million unique TCRs taken from HLA-typed donors. There were just under 400 genotyped donors. Of these, 75% to 85% fell in the genetic ancestry cluster associated with self-reported Caucasian donors.

The CDR3 has 15 residues. The germline gives CDR1 SGHTA, CDR2 FQGTGA. Trimming removed 4 bases from V and 3 bases from J; junction bases left unmatched: 6. It was with 60 Vbeta and 13 Jbeta primers that the PCR ran. This table comes from immunoSEQ multiplex PCR, and its TCRdb copy is limited to in-frame clones, with some not included. The sample has approximately 170,000 clones; over 80% are singletons. Study outcomes and limitations: Most subjects had HLA-A and HLA-B alleles reportedly predicted accurately by TCR beta sequences.

This clone was counted a few times. Its matching antigen is unknown. The chain is built from TRBV7-3 and TRBJ2-3; 8 nucleotides align to TRBD1. Sequences were obtained from PBMCs. The TCR sequence derives from a woman aged 50 to 60 in good health and CMV-seropositive. For the CDR3, the DNA is TGTGCCAGCAGCTGGACAGGGTCCCTTACAGATACGCAGTATTTT. Encoded protein: CASSWTGSLTDTQYF.